A single sample gave rise to the 11 T cell receptor beta chains below, sequenced in a study of cytomegalovirus exposure and HLA in healthy donors. The PCR made use of 60 Vbeta and 13 Jbeta primers. Assay: immunoSEQ multiplex PCR; the TCRdb copy retains only in-frame clones and omits some. The data show 90,000 to 110,000 clones, roughly 79% seen once. The sequenced sample was PBMCs. These TCRs come from a woman aged 30 to 39 in good health and CMV-seronegative.

The chain uses TRBV7-2 and TRBJ2-1; perhaps TRBD2 as D (6 bases). Trimming shortened V by 5 bases and J by 0 bases, and 11 bases separated the two germline ends. The CDR3 covers 15 residues. The germline V gene has CDR1 SGHTA and CDR2 FQGNSA. The CDR3, as DNA: TGTGCCAGCAGCCCCCGGAGGGGCTCCTACAATGAGCAGTTCTTC. Translation: CASSPRRGSYNEQFF.

The chain links TRBV13 to TRBJ2-7; TRBD2 aligns across 8 bases. Germline loops: CDR1 PRHDT, CDR2 FYEKMQ (reference sequence). V was pared by 5 bases and J by 3 bases, with 6 bases of the junction left unmatched. This CDR3 comprises 14 residues. CDR3 protein: CASSATSEDYEQYF. In DNA, the CDR3 is TGTGCCAGCAGCGCGACTAGCGAGGACTACGAGCAGTACTTC.

V is TRBV19 and J is TRBJ2-3; D is undetermined. CDR3 length: 14 amino acids. V lost 1 base and J 1 base, leaving 6 bases between the germline ends. Germline CDR1 and CDR2: LNHDA and SQIVND (reference sequence). The CDR3 nucleotides read TGTGCCAGTAGTATAGGGGCACGCACAGATACGCAGTATTTT. It yields the protein CASSIGARTDTQYF.

The chain employs TRBV28 and TRBJ2-2; a possible D gene is TRBD1 (6 bases). The length of the CDR3 is 17 residues. Germline values: CDR1 MDHEN, CDR2 SYDVKM. V lost 4 bases and J lost 1, with 16 bases in between. The CDR3 protein is CASSSPLRGGNTGELFF. Here the CDR3 DNA reads TGTGCCAGCAGTTCCCCCTTGAGAGGGGGGAACACCGGGGAGCTGTTTTTT.

The rearrangement joins TRBV27 to TRBJ2-7; 8 bases are a match to TRBD2. Trimming at V came to 6 bases and at J to 6 bases, leaving 13 bases not matched to a gene. Germline CDR1 MNHEY, CDR2 SMNVEV (reference sequence). There are 15 residues in the CDR3. CDR3 sequence reads: CASRLTGLVSLEQYF. CDR3 nucleotide sequence: TGTGCCAGCAGATTAACGGGACTAGTATCTCTCGAGCAGTACTTC.

This clone was detected only a few times. This sequence joins TRBV5-4 and TRBJ2-7, with D tentatively TRBD2 (5 bases). The V end lost 0 bases, the J end lost 5 bases, and 9 bases lay between the germline ends. From germline, CDR1 is SGHNT and CDR2 YYREEE (reference sequence). The CDR3 is 13 residues long. CDR3 protein: CASSLGGRDEQYF. The DNA of the CDR3 is TGTGCCAGCAGCTTGGGAGGGCGGGACGAGCAGTACTTC.

Note on this clone: A junction boundary mismatches the germline segment, possibly from a read error. The chain carries TRBV7-9 and TRBJ1-6; a weak D match, TRBD1 (6 bases). This CDR3 comprises 15 residues. Looked up from germline, CDR1 is SEHNR and CDR2 is FQNEAQ (reference sequence). The CDR3 sequence: CSSNHRADYNSPLHF. The CDR3 region has the DNA TGTTCCAGCAACCACAGGGCAGACTATAATTCACCCCTCCACTTT.

The V gene is TRBV6-5, the J gene TRBJ1-2, with D possibly TRBD1 on 6 matching bases. CDR3 length equals 13 residues. Trimming shortened V by 6 bases and J by 2 bases, and 10 bases separated the two germline ends. CDR1 MNHEY and CDR2 SVGAGI come from the germline V gene. The CDR3 nucleotides are TGTGCCAGCAGCCGACAGGTAAACTATGGCTACACCTTC. The encoded protein is CASSRQVNYGYTF.

The rearrangement links TRBV7-2 to TRBJ2-1; D call uncertain. Between the trimmed V and J ends, which lost 2 bases and 7 bases, there was a span of 12 bases. Per germline, CDR1 SGHTA and CDR2 FQGNSA. CDR3 length: 14 amino acids. The DNA for the CDR3 is TGTGCCAGCAGCTTATCTGCTAATGCGAATGAGCAGTTCTTC. This translates into CASSLSANANEQFF.

V and J are TRBV29-1 and TRBJ2-5, with TRBD1 matching 11 bases. Trimming cost V 6 bases and J 9 bases; bases outside gene matches: 3. The CDR3 runs 11 residues. The germline V gene has CDR1 SQVTM and CDR2 ANQGSEA. The CDR3 spells CSVGQGEAQYF. Here the CDR3 DNA reads TGCAGCGTGGGACAGGGGGAGGCCCAGTACTTC.

This chain joins TRBV4-3 and TRBJ1-3, with D possibly matching TRBD1 (6 bases). Trimming left V 0 bases short and J 2 bases short, with 8 bases between. CDR3 length: 15 residues. CDR1 LGHNA and CDR2 YSLEER come from the germline V gene. This CDR3 is CASSQEGAAGNTIYF. CDR3 nucleotides: TGCGCCAGCAGCCAAGAGGGGGCGGCTGGAAACACCATATATTTT.